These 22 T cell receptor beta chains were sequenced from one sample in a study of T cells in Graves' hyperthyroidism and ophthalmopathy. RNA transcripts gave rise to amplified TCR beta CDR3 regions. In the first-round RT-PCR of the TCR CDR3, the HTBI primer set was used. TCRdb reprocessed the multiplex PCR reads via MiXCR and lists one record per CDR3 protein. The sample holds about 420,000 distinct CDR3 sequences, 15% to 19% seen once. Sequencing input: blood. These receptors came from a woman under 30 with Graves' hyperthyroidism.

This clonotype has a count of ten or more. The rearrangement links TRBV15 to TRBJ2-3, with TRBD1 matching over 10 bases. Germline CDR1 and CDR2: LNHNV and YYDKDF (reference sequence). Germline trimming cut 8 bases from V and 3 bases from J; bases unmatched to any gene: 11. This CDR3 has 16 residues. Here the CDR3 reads CATSTSGTGVTDTQYF. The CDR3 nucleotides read TGTGCCACCTCAACGTCCGGGACAGGGGTGACAGATACGCAGTATTTT.

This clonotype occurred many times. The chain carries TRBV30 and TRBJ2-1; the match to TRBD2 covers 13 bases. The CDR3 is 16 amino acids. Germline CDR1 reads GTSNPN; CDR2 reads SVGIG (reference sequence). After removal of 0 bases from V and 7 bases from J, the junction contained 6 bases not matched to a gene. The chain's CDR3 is CAWSVGLAGVRNEQFF. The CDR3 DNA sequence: TGTGCCTGGAGTGTCGGACTAGCGGGGGTTCGGAATGAGCAGTTCTTC.

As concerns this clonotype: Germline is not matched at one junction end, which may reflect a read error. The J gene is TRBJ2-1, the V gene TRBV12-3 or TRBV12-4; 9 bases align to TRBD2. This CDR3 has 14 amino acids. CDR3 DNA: TGTACCAGCAAGCGGGGGGCCTCCTACAATGAGCAGTTCTTC. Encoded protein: CTSKRGASYNEQFF.

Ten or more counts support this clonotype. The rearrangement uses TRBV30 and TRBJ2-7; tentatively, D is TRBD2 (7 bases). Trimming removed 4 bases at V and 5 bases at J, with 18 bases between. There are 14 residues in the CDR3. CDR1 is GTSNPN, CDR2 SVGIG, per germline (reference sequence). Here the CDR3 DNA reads TGTGCCTGGACTTATGGGGGGGCGCCTAACGAGCAGTACTTC. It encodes CAWTYGGAPNEQYF.

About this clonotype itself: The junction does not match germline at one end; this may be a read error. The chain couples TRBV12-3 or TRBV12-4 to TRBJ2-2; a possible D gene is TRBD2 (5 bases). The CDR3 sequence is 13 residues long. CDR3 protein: CASSLIASGELSF. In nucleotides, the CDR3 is TGTGCCAGCAGTTTAATAGCGTCCGGGGAGCTGTCTTTT.

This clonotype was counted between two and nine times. The CDR3 nucleotides are TGTGCCAGCAGAAAAACAGGGTCAGGCGAAGAGACCCAGTACTTC. Amino acids: CASRKTGSGEETQYF. V is TRBV6-2 or TRBV6-3 and J is TRBJ2-5; D might be TRBD1 (6 bases). V lost 6 bases, J lost 3 bases, and 17 bases lay in between. The CDR3 covers 15 residues. Germline CDR1 is MNHEY and CDR2 is SVGEGT.

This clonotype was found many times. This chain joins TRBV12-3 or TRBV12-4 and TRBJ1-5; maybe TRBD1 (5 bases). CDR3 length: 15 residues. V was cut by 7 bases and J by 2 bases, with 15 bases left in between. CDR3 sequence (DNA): TGTGCCAGCACCCTTGGGGGGGTTGGCAATCAGCCCCAGCATTTT. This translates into CASTLGGVGNQPQHF.

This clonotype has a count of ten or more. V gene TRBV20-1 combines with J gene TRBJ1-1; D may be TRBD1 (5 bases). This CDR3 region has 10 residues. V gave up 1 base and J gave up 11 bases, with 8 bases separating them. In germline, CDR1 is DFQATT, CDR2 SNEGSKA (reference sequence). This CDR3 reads CSARAGAAFF. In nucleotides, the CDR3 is TGCAGTGCTAGAGCCGGGGCGGCTTTCTTT.

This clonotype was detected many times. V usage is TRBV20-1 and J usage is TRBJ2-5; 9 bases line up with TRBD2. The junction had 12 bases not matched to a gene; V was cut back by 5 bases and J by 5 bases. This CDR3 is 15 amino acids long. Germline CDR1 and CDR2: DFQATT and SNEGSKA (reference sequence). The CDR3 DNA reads TGCAGTGCTGCCAACGGCGGGAGGGCCAGGGAGACCCAGTACTTC. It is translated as CSAANGGRARETQYF.

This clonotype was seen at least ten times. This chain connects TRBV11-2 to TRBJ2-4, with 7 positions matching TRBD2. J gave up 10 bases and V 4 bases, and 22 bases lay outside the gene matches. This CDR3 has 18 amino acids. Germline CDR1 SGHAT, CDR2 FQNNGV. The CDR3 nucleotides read TGTGCCAGCAGCTCCCTTGGCGGGAGTACTGTAAAGAGGTATATTCAGTACTTC. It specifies CASSSLGGSTVKRYIQYF.

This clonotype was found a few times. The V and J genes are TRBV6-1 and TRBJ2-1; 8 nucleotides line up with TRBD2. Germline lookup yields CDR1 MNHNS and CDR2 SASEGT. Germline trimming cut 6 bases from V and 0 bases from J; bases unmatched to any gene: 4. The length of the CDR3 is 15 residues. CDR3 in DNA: TGTGCCAGCAGGTACGGGGGGGCCTCCTACAATGAGCAGTTCTTC. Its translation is CASRYGGASYNEQFF.

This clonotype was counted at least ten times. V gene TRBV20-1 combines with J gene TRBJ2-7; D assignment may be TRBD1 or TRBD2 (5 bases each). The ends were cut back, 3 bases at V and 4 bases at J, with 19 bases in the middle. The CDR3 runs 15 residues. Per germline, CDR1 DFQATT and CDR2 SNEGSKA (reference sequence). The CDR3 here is CSASPPGRNLYEQYF. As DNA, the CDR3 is TGCAGTGCTAGCCCGCCGGGACGGAACCTTTACGAGCAGTACTTC.

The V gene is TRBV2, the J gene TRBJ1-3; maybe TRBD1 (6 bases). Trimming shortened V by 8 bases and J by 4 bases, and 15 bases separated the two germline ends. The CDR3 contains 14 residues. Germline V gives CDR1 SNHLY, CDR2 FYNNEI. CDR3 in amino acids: CASSGQLEGNTIYF. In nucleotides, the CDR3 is TGTGCCAGCTCTGGACAGTTGGAGGGAAACACCATATATTTT.

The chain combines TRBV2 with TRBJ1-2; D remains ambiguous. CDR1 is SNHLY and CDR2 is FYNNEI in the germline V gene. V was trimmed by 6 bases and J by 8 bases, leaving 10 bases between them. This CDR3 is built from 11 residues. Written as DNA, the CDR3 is TGTGCCAGCAGGCCCCTTGCCGGCTACACCTTC. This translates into CASRPLAGYTF.

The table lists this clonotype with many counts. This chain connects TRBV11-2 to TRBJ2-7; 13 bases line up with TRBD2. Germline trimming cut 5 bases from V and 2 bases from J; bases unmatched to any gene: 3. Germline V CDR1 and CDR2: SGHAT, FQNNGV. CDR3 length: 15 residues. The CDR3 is CASSPGLAGPYEQYF. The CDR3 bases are TGTGCCAGCAGCCCGGGACTAGCGGGACCCTACGAGCAGTACTTC.

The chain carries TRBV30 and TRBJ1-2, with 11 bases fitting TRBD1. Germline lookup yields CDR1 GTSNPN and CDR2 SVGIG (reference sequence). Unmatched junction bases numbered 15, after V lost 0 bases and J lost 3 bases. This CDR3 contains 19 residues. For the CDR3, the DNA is TGTGCCTGGAGTGTACGCGGAGGACAGGGGGCTTTTCTATACTATGGCTACACCTTC. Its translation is CAWSVRGGQGAFLYYGYTF.

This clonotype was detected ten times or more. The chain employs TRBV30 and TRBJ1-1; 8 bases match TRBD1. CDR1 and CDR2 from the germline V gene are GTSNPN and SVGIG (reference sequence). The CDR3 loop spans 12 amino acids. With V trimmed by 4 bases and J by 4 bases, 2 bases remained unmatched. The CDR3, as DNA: TGTGCCTGGACAGGGGGCTTCACTGAAGCTTTCTTT. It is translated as CAWTGGFTEAFF.

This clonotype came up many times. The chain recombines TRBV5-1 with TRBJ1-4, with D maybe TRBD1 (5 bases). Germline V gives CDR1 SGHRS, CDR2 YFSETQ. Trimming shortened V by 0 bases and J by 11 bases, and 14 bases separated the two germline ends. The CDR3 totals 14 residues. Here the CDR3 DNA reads TGCGCCAGCAGCTTGGCGGGCGTGGGGGAGAAACTGTTTTTT. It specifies CASSLAGVGEKLFF.

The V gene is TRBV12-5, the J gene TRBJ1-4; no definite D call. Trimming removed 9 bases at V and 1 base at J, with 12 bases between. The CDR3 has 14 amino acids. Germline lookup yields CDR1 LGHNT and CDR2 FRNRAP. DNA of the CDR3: TGTGCTAGGGGATACCCGGAAACTAATGAAAAACTGTTTTTT. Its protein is CARGYPETNEKLFF.

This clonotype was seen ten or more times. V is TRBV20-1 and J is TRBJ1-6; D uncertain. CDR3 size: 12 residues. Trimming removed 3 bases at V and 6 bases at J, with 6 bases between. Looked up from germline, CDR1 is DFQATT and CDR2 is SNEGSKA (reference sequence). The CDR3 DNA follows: TGCAGTGCTAGGGATGGTAATTCACCCCTCCACTTT. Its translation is CSARDGNSPLHF.

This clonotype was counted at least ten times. The DNA of the CDR3 is TGCAGCGTTGAACCAGCAGGGAATGGCTACACCTTC. It yields the protein CSVEPAGNGYTF. The chain uses TRBV29-1 and TRBJ1-2; the D gene is possibly TRBD1 (5 bases). This CDR3 contains 12 residues. V gave up 2 bases and J gave up 6 bases, with 10 bases separating them. Germline CDR1 and CDR2: SQVTM and ANQGSEA.

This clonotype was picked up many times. This CDR3 is CASSPRGGRNGYTF. In DNA, the CDR3 is TGTGCCAGCAGTCCCAGGGGGGGGAGAAATGGCTACACCTTC. This rearrangement joins TRBV12-3 or TRBV12-4 to TRBJ1-2; 7 bases agree with TRBD1. With V trimmed by 5 bases and J by 6 bases, 9 bases remained unmatched. The CDR3 extends over 14 amino acids.